This TCR beta chain was recorded in a study of T cell changes during pregnancy in multiple sclerosis. This CDR3 region has 12 residues. Germline loops: CDR1 SEHNR, CDR2 FQNEAQ (reference sequence). Trimming shortened V by 6 bases and J by 8 bases, and 13 bases separated the two germline ends. Produced via immunoSEQ multiplex PCR; TCRdb's table is partial and in-frame only. Altogether roughly 51,000 clones are present, approximately 92% being singletons, with the ten largest covering approximately 0.15%. Here the sequenced sample was CD4+ T cells from peripheral blood mononuclear cells, taken after pregnancy. The TCR originated in a female donor in good health, enrolled as a control in a pregnancy study. This chain joins TRBV7-9 and TRBJ1-1; a weak D match, TRBD1 (5 bases). The CDR3 reads CASRPSRGEAFF. The CDR3 region has the DNA TGTGCCAGCAGACCTAGCCGGGGGGAAGCTTTCTTT.